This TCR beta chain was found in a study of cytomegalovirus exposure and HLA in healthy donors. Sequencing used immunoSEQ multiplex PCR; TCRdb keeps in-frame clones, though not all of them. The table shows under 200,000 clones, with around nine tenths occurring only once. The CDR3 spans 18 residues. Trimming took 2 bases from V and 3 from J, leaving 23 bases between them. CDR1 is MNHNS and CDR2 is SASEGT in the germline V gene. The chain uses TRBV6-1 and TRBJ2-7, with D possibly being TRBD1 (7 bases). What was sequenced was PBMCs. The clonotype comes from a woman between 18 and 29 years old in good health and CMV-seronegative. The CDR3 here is CASSEMAGTELTYYEQYF. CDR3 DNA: TGTGCCAGCAGTGAAATGGCGGGGACAGAGCTCACTTACTACGAGCAGTACTTC.